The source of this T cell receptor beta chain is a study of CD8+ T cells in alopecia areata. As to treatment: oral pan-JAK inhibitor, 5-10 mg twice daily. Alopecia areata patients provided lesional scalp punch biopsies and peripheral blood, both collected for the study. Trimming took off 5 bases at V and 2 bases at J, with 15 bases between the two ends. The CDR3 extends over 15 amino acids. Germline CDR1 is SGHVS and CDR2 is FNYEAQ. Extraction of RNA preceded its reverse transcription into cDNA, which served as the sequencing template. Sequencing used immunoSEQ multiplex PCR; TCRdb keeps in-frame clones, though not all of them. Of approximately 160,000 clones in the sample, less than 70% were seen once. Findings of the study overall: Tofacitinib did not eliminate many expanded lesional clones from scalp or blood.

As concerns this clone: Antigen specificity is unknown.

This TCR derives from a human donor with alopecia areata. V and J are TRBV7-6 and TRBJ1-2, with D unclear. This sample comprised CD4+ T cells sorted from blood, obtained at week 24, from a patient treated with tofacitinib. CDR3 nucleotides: TGTGCCAGCAGCCCGGCGAGAGGTCTCAACTATGGCTACACCTTC. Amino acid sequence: CASSPARGLNYGYTF. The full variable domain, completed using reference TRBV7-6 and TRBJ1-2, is GAGVSQSPRYKVTKRGQDVALRCDPISGHVSLYWYRQALGQGPEFLTYFNYEAQQDKSGLPNDRFSAERPEGSISTLTIQRTEQRDSAMYRCASSPARGLNYGYTFGSGTRLTVV.